This T cell receptor beta chain was captured in a study of blood T cells in healthy people across ages. This clonotype turned up a few times. For the second PCR, which ran for 7 to 11 cycles, a sample-barcoded 5' primer and a J-beta primer mix were used. Via MiXCR, TCRdb re-called the 5' RACE reads, giving one row per CDR3 protein. The sample has more than 1.4 million distinct CDR3 sequences, around 42% seen once; the top ten hold roughly 7.7%. Germline CDR1 is MNHEY and CDR2 is SVGAGI. The CDR3 loop spans 14 amino acids. V dropped 6 bases and J dropped 4; count of bases not matched to a gene: 7. The V and J genes are TRBV6-5 and TRBJ2-5; 8 bases are shared with TRBD2. The TCR comes from a young woman in good health. The sequencing sample was made of blood. In nucleotides, the CDR3 is TGTGCCAGCAGCCTCAGCGGGAGTAGAGAGACCCAGTACTTC. This translates into CASSLSGSRETQYF.